Shown below are 10 T cell receptor beta chains from a single sample sequenced in a study of blood T cell repertoires in COVID-19. Libraries were prepared by immunoSEQ multiplex PCR; TCRdb keeps only in-frame clonotypes and omits some of them. Counted here are 70,000 or so clones, around 90% occurring once; the ten biggest clones make up about 1.5%. The material sequenced was peripheral blood. Source of these receptors: a middle-aged man with acute or convalescent COVID-19.

This clone was seen once. The J gene is TRBJ1-2, the V gene TRBV3-1 (or the pseudogene TRBV3-2), with TRBD1 matching over 7 bases. Per germline, CDR1 LGHDT and CDR2 YNNKEL (reference sequence). The CDR3 runs 16 residues. The junction had 9 bases not matched to a gene; V was cut back by 4 bases and J by 1 base. CDR3 in amino acids: CASSPRQGRFNYGYTF. Here the CDR3 DNA reads TGTGCCAGCAGCCCCCGACAGGGCCGTTTTAACTATGGCTACACCTTC.

This rearrangement joins TRBV29-1 to TRBJ1-4; D call uncertain. The germline V and J ends were trimmed by 4 bases and 7 bases, with 16 bases remaining between them. From germline, CDR1 is SQVTM and CDR2 ANQGSEA. The CDR3 runs 14 residues. CDR3 sequence (DNA): TGCAGCGTTGGCAGAGAGGGCTTGGGTGAAAAACTGTTTTTT. The encoded protein is CSVGREGLGEKLFF.

The genes are TRBV27 and TRBJ1-5; a possible D gene is TRBD1 (6 bases). The CDR3 consists of 15 residues. The V gene lost 4 bases and the J gene lost 0 bases, with 10 bases spanning the gap. In germline, CDR1 is MNHEY, CDR2 SMNVEV (reference sequence). CDR3 nucleotide sequence: TGTGCCAGCAGTTGGGACATATATAGCAATCAGCCCCAGCATTTT. It translates to CASSWDIYSNQPQHF.

J is TRBJ1-4 and V is TRBV19; D gene ambiguous. The germline V and J ends were trimmed by 6 bases and 5 bases, with 4 bases remaining between them. Looked up from germline, CDR1 is LNHDA and CDR2 is SQIVND (reference sequence). There are 11 residues in the CDR3. The CDR3, as DNA: TGTGCCAGTAGGACAAATGAAAAACTGTTTTTT. Amino acid sequence: CASRTNEKLFF.

V and J are TRBV27 and TRBJ2-2, with D possibly being TRBD1 (6 bases). The CDR3 has 13 amino acids. Germline lookup yields CDR1 MNHEY and CDR2 SMNVEV (reference sequence). With 5 bases removed from V and 6 bases from J, the gap between germline ends came to 10 bases. In DNA form, the CDR3 reads TGTGCCAGCAGTCACAGGGCACCCGGGGAGCTGTTTTTT. Its protein product is CASSHRAPGELFF.

The V gene is TRBV7-9, the J gene TRBJ2-1; 10 positions agree with TRBD2. CDR3 size: 13 residues. Losses at the gene ends were 7 bases for V and 8 bases for J; bases not matched to a gene: 5. The germline V gene has CDR1 SEHNR and CDR2 FQNEAQ (reference sequence). DNA for the CDR3: TGTGCCAGCAATAGCGGGAGGATCTATGAGCAGTTCTTC. This encodes CASNSGRIYEQFF.

The chain is built from TRBV28 and TRBJ1-2; possible D gene TRBD1, 5 bases. V lost 5 bases and J 4 bases, leaving 14 bases between the germline ends. In germline, CDR1 is MDHEN, CDR2 SYDVKM. The CDR3 length is 14 residues. For the CDR3, the DNA is TGTGCCAGCAGTGGAGGGGCCCCCGCCTATGGCTACACCTTC. Protein: CASSGGAPAYGYTF.

V is TRBV7-9 and J is TRBJ2-7, with D hard to call. Per the germline V gene, CDR1 is SEHNR and CDR2 is FQNEAQ (reference sequence). The CDR3 has 13 amino acids. The ends were cut back, 1 base at V and 2 bases at J, with 6 bases in the middle. Here the CDR3 DNA reads TGTGCCAGCAGCTTAGGAACAGCCTACGAGCAGTACTTC. Encoded protein: CASSLGTAYEQYF. The variable domain in full, completed from reference TRBV7-9 and TRBJ2-7, reads DTGVSQNPRHKITKRGQNVTFRCDPISEHNRLYWYRQTLGQGPEFLTYFQNEAQLEKSRLLSDRFSAERPKGSFSTLEIQRTEQGDSAMYLCASSLGTAYEQYFGPGTRLTVT.

As DNA, the CDR3 is TGTGCCAGCAGAGGGGGGACTAGCAGGAACACCGGGGAGCTGTTTTTT. This sequence encodes CASRGGTSRNTGELFF. The chain has TRBV5-4 and TRBJ2-2, with TRBD2 matching 9 bases. V shed 5 bases and J 1 base; nucleotides not matched to a gene: 6. The CDR3 is 16 amino acids. Germline V CDR1 and CDR2: SGHNT, YYREEE (reference sequence).

The chain uses TRBV30 and TRBJ1-2, with 7 bases lining up with TRBD1. Trimming took 2 bases from V and 5 from J; bases not matched to a gene: 8. Germline values: CDR1 GTSNPN, CDR2 SVGIG (reference sequence). The CDR3 totals 14 residues. CDR3 loop: CAWSWGQLRYGYTF. The CDR3 DNA follows: TGTGCCTGGAGTTGGGGACAGCTTCGATATGGCTACACCTTC.